The 10 T cell receptor beta chains reported below all come from one sample, sequenced in a study of low-dose radiotherapy and immunotherapy resistance in tumors. TRAV- and TRBV-specific primers were used for first-strand cDNA, which covered alpha and beta chains. PCR amplification of the TCRs was performed with Phusion for approximately 20 PCR cycles, and it relied on a constant-region primer together with a V-primer adapter. Each CDR3 protein gets one entry after TCRdb re-called the reads with MiXCR. Among about 84,000 distinct CDR3 sequences listed, about a sixth were seen once. Time point given: after trial treatment. Treatment: LDRT plus nivolumab, ipilimumab, low-dose cyclophosphamide and aspirin (RACIN trial). The starting material was PBMCs, obtained after low-dose radiotherapy plus immunotherapy. Receptors were obtained from a male donor with prostate cancer.

This clonotype came up once. It is likely a read error: a sequence one base away is far more abundant. The chain employs TRBV28 and TRBJ2-1; TRBD1 agrees at 7 bases. Trimming cost V 5 bases and J 10 bases; bases outside gene matches: 17. The CDR3 spans 16 residues. From germline, CDR1 is MDHEN and CDR2 SYDVKM. The CDR3: CASSPAVRQGGYEQFF. CDR3 coding DNA: TGTGCCAGCAGTCCCGCCGTCCGACAGGGTGGGTACGAGCAGTTCTTC.

This clonotype occurred many times. J is TRBJ2-1 and V is TRBV5-1, with 9 nucleotides matching TRBD2. The germline gives CDR1 SGHRS, CDR2 YFSETQ. The CDR3 spans 15 residues. J lost 6 bases, V lost 1 base, and 5 bases had no gene match. The CDR3 DNA reads TGCGCCAGCAGCTTGAATAGCGGGAGTTTCAATGAGCAGTTCTTC. Protein: CASSLNSGSFNEQFF. Full variable domain (outside the CDR3, taken from reference TRBV5-1 and TRBJ2-1): KAGVTQTPRYLIKTRGQQVTLSCSPISGHRSVSWYQQTPGQGLQFLFEYFSETQRNKGNFPGRFSGRQFSNSRSEMNVSTLELGDSALYLCASSLNSGSFNEQFFGPGTRLTVL.

This clonotype was seen repeatedly, ten times or more. V usage is TRBV9 and J usage is TRBJ2-1; D is ambiguous. CDR3 length: 15 amino acids. Germline values: CDR1 SGDLS, CDR2 YYNGEE. Trimming cost V 0 bases and J 0 bases, with 7 bases left between them. CDR3 loop: CASSVAPDSYNEQFF. As DNA, the CDR3 is TGTGCCAGCAGCGTAGCTCCGGACTCCTACAATGAGCAGTTCTTC.

This clonotype was detected many times. The V and J genes are TRBV5-3 and TRBJ1-2; TRBD1 matches 9 bases. TRBV5-3 is an open reading frame, and its role is uncertain. CDR3 length equals 14 residues. V lost 8 bases, J lost 7 bases, and 12 bases stayed unmatched. CDR3 sequence reads: CASGVQGATVGYTF. CDR3 DNA: TGTGCCAGCGGGGTACAGGGGGCAACCGTTGGCTACACCTTC.

The chain combines TRBV5-4 with TRBJ2-3; 12 nucleotides line up with TRBD2. V gave up 1 base and J gave up 4 bases; unmatched junction bases: 7. CDR1 is SGHNT, CDR2 YYREEE, per germline (reference sequence). CDR3 length: 17 amino acids. The CDR3 region is CASSLLAGGPSADTQYF. CDR3 DNA: TGTGCCAGCAGCTTGCTAGCGGGAGGGCCGAGTGCAGATACGCAGTATTTT.

The table lists this clonotype with many counts. The genes are TRBV29-1 and TRBJ2-5, with 7 bases that match TRBD2. The V and J ends lost 7 bases and 4 bases, in that order; junction bases with no gene match: 9. From germline, CDR1 is SQVTM and CDR2 ANQGSEA. CDR3 length: 13 residues. The CDR3: CSALGGGRETQYF. In DNA, the CDR3 is TGCAGCGCCTTGGGGGGAGGGAGAGAGACCCAGTACTTC. Filled out from reference TRBV29-1 and TRBJ2-5, the complete variable domain reads SAVISQKPSRDICQRGTSLTIQCQVDSQVTMMFWYRQQPGQSLTLIATANQGSEATYESGFVIDKFPISRPNLTFSTLTVSNMSPEDSSIYLCSALGGGRETQYFGPGTRLLVL.

This clonotype was seen many times. V gene TRBV5-4 combines with J gene TRBJ2-1, with 9 bases matching TRBD1. This CDR3 is built from 16 residues. Germline V lookup: CDR1 SGHNT, CDR2 YYREEE (reference sequence). Trimming cost V 1 base and J 0 bases; bases outside gene matches: 2. The CDR3 loop reads CASSLTGGHSYNEQFF. DNA for the CDR3: TGTGCCAGCAGCTTGACAGGGGGCCACTCCTACAATGAGCAGTTCTTC. Variable domain in full (rest from reference TRBV5-4 and TRBJ2-1): ETGVTQSPTHLIKTRGQQVTLRCSSQSGHNTVSWYQQALGQGPQFIFQYYREEENGRGNFPPRFSGLQFPNYSSELNVNALELDDSALYLCASSLTGGHSYNEQFFGPGTRLTVL.

The chain is built from TRBV6-2 or TRBV6-3 and TRBJ1-5, with 12 bases aligning to TRBD1. V gave up 5 bases and J gave up 2 bases; unmatched junction bases: 7. The CDR3 is 17 residues long. Germline-derived CDR1 and CDR2 are MNHEY and SVGEGT. This CDR3 is CASSRGTGGRGNQPQHF. The CDR3, as DNA: TGTGCCAGCAGTCGAGGGACAGGGGGCAGGGGCAATCAGCCCCAGCATTTT.

In this sample, this clonotype turned up many times. The chain employs TRBV20-1 and TRBJ1-4; a possible D gene is TRBD1 (5 bases). This CDR3 contains 13 residues. Germline V CDR1 and CDR2: DFQATT, SNEGSKA (reference sequence). V was pared by 2 bases and J by 6 bases, with 10 bases between. This CDR3 is CSARFRVDEKLFF. CDR3 DNA sequence: TGCAGTGCTAGATTCAGGGTCGATGAAAAACTGTTTTTT.

This chain joins TRBV7-8 and TRBJ1-1; no reliable D call. The germline gives CDR1 SGHVS, CDR2 FQNEAQ. The germline V and J ends were trimmed by 5 bases and 6 bases, with 10 bases remaining between them. The CDR3 spans 12 residues. This CDR3 is CASSPVSAEAFF. In nucleotides, the CDR3 is TGTGCCAGCAGCCCCGTCTCGGCTGAAGCTTTCTTT.